What follows are 5 T cell receptor beta chains derived from one specimen sequenced in a study of blood T cell repertoires in COVID-19. Generated by immunoSEQ multiplex PCR, the TCRdb table keeps only in-frame clones and is missing some. The data contain 150,000 to 200,000 clones, approximately 92% of them singletons. The sequencing sample was made of PBMCs or T cells enriched from blood (not recorded which). The origin of the receptors is a woman aged 40 to 50 with acute COVID-19.

This chain uses TRBV28 with TRBJ1-1, with D possibly being TRBD1 (5 bases). The CDR3 has 14 amino acids. V was cut by 7 bases and J by 4 bases, with 16 bases left in between. Looked up from germline, CDR1 is MDHEN and CDR2 is SYDVKM. This chain's CDR3 is CASNPGGGGTEAFF. The CDR3 DNA reads as TGTGCCAGCAACCCCGGGGGTGGGGGCACTGAAGCTTTCTTT.

This chain's CDR3 is CASSLGLVAYNSPLHF. The CDR3 nucleotides read TGCGCCAGCAGCTTGGGGTTGGTAGCCTATAATTCACCCCTCCACTTT. The chain links TRBV5-1 to TRBJ1-6, with D unresolved. Germline V gene lookup returns CDR1 SGHRS and CDR2 YFSETQ. V lost 0 bases, J lost 2 bases, and 9 bases lay in between. The CDR3 totals 16 residues. Looking up the rest from reference TRBV5-1 and TRBJ1-6 gives the full variable domain: KAGVTQTPRYLIKTRGQQVTLSCSPISGHRSVSWYQQTPGQGLQFLFEYFSETQRNKGNFPGRFSGRQFSNSRSEMNVSTLELGDSALYLCASSLGLVAYNSPLHFGNGTRLTVT.

The V call is TRBV20-1, the J call TRBJ2-5; TRBD1 might be the D (5 bases). The CDR3 spans 17 residues. Germline V gene sequence: CDR1 DFQATT, CDR2 SNEGSKA (reference sequence). Between the trimmed V and J ends, which lost 3 bases and 5 bases, there was a span of 25 bases. CDR3 protein: CSASTPPLDTRRETQYF. The CDR3 nucleotides are TGCAGTGCTAGTACCCCCCCCCTGGACACACGCCGGGAGACCCAGTACTTC.

This chain joins TRBV27 and TRBJ2-7; 8 bases fit TRBD2. With 6 bases clipped from V and 3 bases from J, the junction kept 4 bases outside the gene matches. The CDR3 contains 13 residues. CDR1 and CDR2 from the germline V gene are MNHEY and SMNVEV (reference sequence). The CDR3 DNA reads as TGTGCCAGCAGCCCCGGGGGGGGCTACGAGCAGTACTTC. Translated: CASSPGGGYEQYF.

The rearrangement uses TRBV28 and TRBJ2-2, with 9 positions matching TRBD2. This CDR3 region has 16 residues. The J segment lost 1 base and the V segment lost 10 bases, leaving 10 bases of the junction unmatched. Germline V gene lookup returns CDR1 MDHEN and CDR2 SYDVKM. CDR3 sequence reads: CATQRLAGENTGELFF. In DNA, the CDR3 is TGTGCCACCCAACGATTAGCGGGGGAGAACACCGGGGAGCTGTTTTTT. Full variable domain (rest looked up from reference TRBV28 and TRBJ2-2): DVKVTQSSRYLVKRTGEKVFLECVQDMDHENMFWYRQDPGLGLRLIYFSYDVKMKEKGDIPEGYSVSREKKERFSLILESASTNQTSMYLCATQRLAGENTGELFFGEGSRLTVL.